The rows below give T cell receptor beta chains drawn from one sample of a study of metastatic and nonmetastatic thyroid tumors. TCRdb re-called the PCR reads via MiXCR. This sample carries around 22,000 clones, about 20% of them seen once, and the ten largest clones take approximately 8%. Sequenced: blood. The receptor set was obtained from a female donor with papillary thyroid cancer or a benign thyroid nodule (not recorded which). Some clones in this sample may be carry-over from other donors' samples. The CDR3 runs from the conserved cysteine through the conserved F or W.

v_call	cdr3_aa
TRBV6-1	CASSEGFLYEQYF
TRBV20-1	CSARYGQGARGQAPSYEQYF
TRBV9	CASSPSSPRQFF
TRBV5-1	CASSTGQLEGEQYF
TRBV13	CASSLGRPGEFQDTQYF
TRBV5-1	CVSSFVAGLLQETQYF
TRBV6-1	CASTNEGGTGELFF
TRBV9	CASSVGSGGATDTQYF
TRBV5-6	CVSSRTGLGYTF
TRBV7-8	CASSPQMNTEAFF
TRBV24-1	CATSDPSGGGETQYF
TRBV3-1	CASSQEEWQGNGYTF
TRBV2	CASSEGFFGRPTQYF
TRBV7-2	CASSLTGREAEAFF
TRBV27	CASSLNHPGDTQYF
TRBV5-1	CASSISREGGYTF
TRBV9	CASSASAGDRDSYEQYF
TRBV6-1	CASIVSGTLHNEQFF
TRBV12-3/TRBV12-4	CASRQTGAEKLFF
TRBV6-1	CASSLWVDQPQHF
TRBV10-1	CASSDGPPDEQYF
TRBV20-1	CSASRVGDTDTQYF
TRBV12-3/TRBV12-4	CASLPVSREAFF
TRBV28	CASRNAGQRSPLHF
TRBV6-2/TRBV6-3	CASSYGYYGYTF